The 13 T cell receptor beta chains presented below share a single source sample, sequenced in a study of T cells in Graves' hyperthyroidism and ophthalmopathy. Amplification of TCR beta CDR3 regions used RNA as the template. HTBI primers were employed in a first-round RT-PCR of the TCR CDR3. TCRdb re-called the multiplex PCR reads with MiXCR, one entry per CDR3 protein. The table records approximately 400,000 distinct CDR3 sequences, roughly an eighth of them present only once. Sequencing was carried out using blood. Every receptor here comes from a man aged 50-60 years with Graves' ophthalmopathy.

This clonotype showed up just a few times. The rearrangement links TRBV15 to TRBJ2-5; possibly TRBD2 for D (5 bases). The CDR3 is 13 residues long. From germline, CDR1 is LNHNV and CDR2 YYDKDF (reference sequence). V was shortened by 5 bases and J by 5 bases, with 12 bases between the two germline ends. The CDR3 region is CATSFEGKETQYF. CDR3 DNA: TGTGCCACCAGCTTTGAGGGCAAGGAGACCCAGTACTTC.

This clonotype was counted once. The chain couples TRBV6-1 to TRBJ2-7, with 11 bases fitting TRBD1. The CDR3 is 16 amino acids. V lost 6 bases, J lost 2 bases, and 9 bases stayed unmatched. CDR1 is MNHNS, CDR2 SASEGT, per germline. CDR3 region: CASRTGSGQGAYEQYF. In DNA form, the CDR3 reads TGTGCCAGCAGGACGGGATCGGGACAGGGGGCCTACGAGCAGTACTTC.

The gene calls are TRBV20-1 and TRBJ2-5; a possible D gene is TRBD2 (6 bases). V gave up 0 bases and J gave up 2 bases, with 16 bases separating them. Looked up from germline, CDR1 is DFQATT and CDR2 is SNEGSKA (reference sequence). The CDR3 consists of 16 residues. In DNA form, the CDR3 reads TGCAGTGCTAGAGATCAGTTAGCGGAGCTACAAGAGACCCAGTACTTC. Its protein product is CSARDQLAELQETQYF.

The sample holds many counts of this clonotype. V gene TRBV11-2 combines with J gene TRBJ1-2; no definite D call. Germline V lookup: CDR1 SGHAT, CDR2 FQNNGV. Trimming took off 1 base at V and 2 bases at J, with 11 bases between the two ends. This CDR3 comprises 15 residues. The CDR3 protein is CASSLGFGPNYGYTF. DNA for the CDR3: TGTGCCAGCAGCTTAGGTTTTGGCCCCAACTATGGCTACACCTTC.

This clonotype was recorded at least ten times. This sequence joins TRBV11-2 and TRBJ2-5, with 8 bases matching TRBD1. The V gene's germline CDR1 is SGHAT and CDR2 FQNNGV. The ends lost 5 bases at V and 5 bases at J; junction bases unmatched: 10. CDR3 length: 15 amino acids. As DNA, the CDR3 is TGTGCCAGCAGCGCCAACAGGGGGATAAGCGAGACCCAGTACTTC. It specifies CASSANRGISETQYF.

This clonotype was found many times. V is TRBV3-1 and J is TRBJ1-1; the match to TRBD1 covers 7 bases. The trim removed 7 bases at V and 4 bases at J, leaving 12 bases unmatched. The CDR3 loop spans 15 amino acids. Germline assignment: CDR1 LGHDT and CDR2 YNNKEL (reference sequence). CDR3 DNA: TGTGCCAGCACGCCCCTTCCAACAGGGGCCACTGAAGCTTTCTTT. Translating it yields CASTPLPTGATEAFF.

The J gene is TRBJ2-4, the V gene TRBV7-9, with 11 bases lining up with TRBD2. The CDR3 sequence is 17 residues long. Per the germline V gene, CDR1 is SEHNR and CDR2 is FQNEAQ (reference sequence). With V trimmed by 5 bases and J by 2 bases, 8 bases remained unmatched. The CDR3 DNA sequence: TGTGCCAGCAGCCCTACTAGCGGGAGTGGGTCCAAAAACATTCAGTACTTC. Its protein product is CASSPTSGSGSKNIQYF.

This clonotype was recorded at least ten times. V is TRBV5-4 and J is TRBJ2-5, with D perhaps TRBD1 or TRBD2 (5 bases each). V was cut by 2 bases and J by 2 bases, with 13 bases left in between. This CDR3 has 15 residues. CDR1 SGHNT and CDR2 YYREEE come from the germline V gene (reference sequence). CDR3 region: CASSFQRGVQETQYF. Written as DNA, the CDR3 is TGTGCCAGCAGCTTCCAGCGAGGGGTACAAGAGACCCAGTACTTC.

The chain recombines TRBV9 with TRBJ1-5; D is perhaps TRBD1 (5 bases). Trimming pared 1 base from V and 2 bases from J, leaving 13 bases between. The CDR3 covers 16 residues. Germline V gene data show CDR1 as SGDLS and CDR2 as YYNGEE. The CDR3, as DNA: TGTGCCAGCAGCGTATCCCCGGGGGGGGGCAATCAGCCCCAGCATTTT. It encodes CASSVSPGGGNQPQHF.

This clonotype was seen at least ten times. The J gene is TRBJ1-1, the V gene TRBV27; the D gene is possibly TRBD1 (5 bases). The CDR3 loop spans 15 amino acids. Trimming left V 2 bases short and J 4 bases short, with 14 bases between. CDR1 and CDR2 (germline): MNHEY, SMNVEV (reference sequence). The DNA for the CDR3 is TGTGCCAGCAGTTTAGTTACAGGTGGAATCACTGAAGCTTTCTTT. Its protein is CASSLVTGGITEAFF.

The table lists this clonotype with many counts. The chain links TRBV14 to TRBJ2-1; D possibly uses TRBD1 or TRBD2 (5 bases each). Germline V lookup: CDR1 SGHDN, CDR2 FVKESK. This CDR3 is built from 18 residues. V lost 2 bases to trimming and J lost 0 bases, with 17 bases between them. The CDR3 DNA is TGTGCCAGCAGCCAACACCCCCGGGACCGATACTCCTACAATGAGCAGTTCTTC. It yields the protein CASSQHPRDRYSYNEQFF.

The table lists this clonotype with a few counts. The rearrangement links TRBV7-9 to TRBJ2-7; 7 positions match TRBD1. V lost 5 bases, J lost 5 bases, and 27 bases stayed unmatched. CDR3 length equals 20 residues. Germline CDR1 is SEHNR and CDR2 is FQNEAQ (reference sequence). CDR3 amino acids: CASSPPWHLSMGRGNDEQYF. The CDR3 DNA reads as TGTGCCAGCAGCCCTCCATGGCACCTTTCGATGGGCAGGGGGAACGACGAGCAGTACTTC.

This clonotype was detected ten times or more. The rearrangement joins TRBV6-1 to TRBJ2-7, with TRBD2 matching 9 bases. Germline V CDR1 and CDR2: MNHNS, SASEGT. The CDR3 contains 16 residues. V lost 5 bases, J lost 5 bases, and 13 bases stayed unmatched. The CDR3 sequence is CASSFLLAGALHEQYF. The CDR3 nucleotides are TGTGCCAGCAGTTTCCTATTAGCGGGAGCGCTCCACGAGCAGTACTTC.